This T cell receptor beta chain comes out of a study of a mutant IDH1 vaccine in newly diagnosed glioma. Study-level background: Investigators started vaccination 4-6 weeks after radiotherapy alone, or with temozolomide cycles. Treated individuals were 62.5% male and approximately 38% female, averaging about 42 years of age. Whole-study results and caveats: Overall, 93.3% of patients had vaccine-induced immune responses.

TCRdb's table, derived via immunoSEQ multiplex PCR, lists solely in-frame clones and lacks some. The sample shows roughly 26,000 clones, less than 85% of them seen only once. The V gene's germline CDR1 is SGHDT and CDR2 YYEEEE. The CDR3 contains 14 residues. The junction had 6 bases not matched to a gene; V was cut back by 4 bases and J by 2 bases. The sample's time point: week 35, safety follow-up. The investigators gave 300 ug of mutant IDH1 20-mer peptide in each vaccine dose, together with topical imiquimod. Worth noting for this clone: Its antigen is still unknown.

The sequenced sample was PBMCs, obtained from a glioma patient whose treatment included an IDH1 peptide vaccine. This TCR was recovered from a man aged 30 to 39 with glioma. The chain carries TRBV5-6 and TRBJ2-7; 7 positions match TRBD2. CDR3 DNA sequence: TGTGCCAGCAGCCCTGACGGGGGGACCTACGAGCAGTACTTC. As protein: CASSPDGGTYEQYF.